The clone carrying this TCR beta chain was seen a handful of times. No antigen is known for it. This record comes from a study of CD8 T cells in ankylosing spondylitis. One entry per CDR3 protein results from TCRdb running MiXCR on the 5' RACE reads. In the table there are about 750,000 distinct CDR3 sequences, about 20% of which are singletons. CDR3 length: 11 amino acids. Trimming cost V 5 bases and J 7 bases, with 8 bases left between them. Germline lookup yields CDR1 SEHNR and CDR2 FQNEAQ (reference sequence). Study-wide points: In peripheral blood, disease-linked CD8+ clones occurred at relatively low frequencies. Seemingly characteristic of ankylosing spondylitis blood was a TCR beta motif consisting of eight highly homologous variants.

The V and J genes are TRBV7-9 and TRBJ1-1, with D possibly matching TRBD1 (5 bases). This clonotype was sampled from a male donor with ankylosing spondylitis. Material for sequencing was blood, either unsorted or a sorted T cell fraction (not recorded which). The CDR3 coding sequence is TGTGCCAGCAGCGTCGACAGTGAAGCTTTCTTT. It is translated as CASSVDSEAFF.